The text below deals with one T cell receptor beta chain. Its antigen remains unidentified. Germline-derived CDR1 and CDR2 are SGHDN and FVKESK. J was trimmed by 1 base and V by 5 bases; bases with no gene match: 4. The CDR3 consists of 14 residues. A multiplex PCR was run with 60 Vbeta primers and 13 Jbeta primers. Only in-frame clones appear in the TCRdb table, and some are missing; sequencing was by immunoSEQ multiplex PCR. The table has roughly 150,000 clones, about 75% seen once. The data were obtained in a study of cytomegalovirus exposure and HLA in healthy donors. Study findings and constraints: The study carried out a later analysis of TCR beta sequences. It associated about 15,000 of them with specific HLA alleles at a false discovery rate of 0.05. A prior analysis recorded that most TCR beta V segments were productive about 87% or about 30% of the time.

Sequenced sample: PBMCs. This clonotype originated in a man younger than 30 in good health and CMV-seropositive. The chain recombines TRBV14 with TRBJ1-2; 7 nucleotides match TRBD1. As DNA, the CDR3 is TGTGCCAGCAGCTCCGGACAGGTTAACTATGGCTACACCTTC. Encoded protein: CASSSGQVNYGYTF. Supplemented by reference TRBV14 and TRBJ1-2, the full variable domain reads EAGVTQFPSHSVIEKGQTVTLRCDPISGHDNLYWYRRVMGKEIKFLLHFVKESKQDESGMPNNRFLAERTGGTYSTLKVQPAELEDSGVYFCASSSGQVNYGYTFGSGTRLTVV.